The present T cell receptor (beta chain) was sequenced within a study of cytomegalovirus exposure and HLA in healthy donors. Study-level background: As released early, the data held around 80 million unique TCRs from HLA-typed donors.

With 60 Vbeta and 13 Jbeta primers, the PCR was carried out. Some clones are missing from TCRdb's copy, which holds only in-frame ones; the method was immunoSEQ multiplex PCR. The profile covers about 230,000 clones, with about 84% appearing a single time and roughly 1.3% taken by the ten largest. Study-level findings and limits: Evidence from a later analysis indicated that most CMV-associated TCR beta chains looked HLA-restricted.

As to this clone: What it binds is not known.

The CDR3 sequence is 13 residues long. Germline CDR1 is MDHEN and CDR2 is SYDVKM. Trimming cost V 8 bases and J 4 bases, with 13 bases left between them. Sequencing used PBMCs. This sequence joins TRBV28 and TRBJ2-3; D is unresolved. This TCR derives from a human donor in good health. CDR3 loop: CASQTTNSDTQYF. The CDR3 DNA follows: TGTGCCAGCCAAACAACTAATTCAGATACGCAGTATTTT.